Listed below are T cell receptor beta chains from one sample, sequenced in a study of cytomegalovirus exposure and HLA in healthy donors. TCRdb keeps only in-frame clones here, not all; method: immunoSEQ multiplex PCR. The sample lists over 120,000 clones; 75% to 90% were seen once. Sequenced sample: PBMCs. All receptors come from a woman aged 18-29 years in good health and CMV-seropositive. Both conserved end residues are trimmed from each CDR3.

>TRBV5-1
ASSLSAGLAGYT
>TRBV28
ASRPTTNGSPLH
>TRBV5-3
ARSPRLAGQRYEQY
>TRBV11-2
ASSSMPNTGELF
>TRBV6-5
ASSLLAGAEGEQY
>TRBV19
ASSISPLSPGQGATNEKLF
>TRBV5-1
ASRQGSTTDTQY
>TRBV9
ASSVDARRANYGYT
>TRBV7-9
ASSSSGTGRTEAF
>TRBV29-1
SVDELAKNIQY
>TRBV27
ASGTNEDSPFSYWSGELF
>TRBV6-5
ASRGTGSQPQH
>TRBV5-4
ASSLGLAGYTDTQY
>TRBV6-6
ASSYSQGNQPQH
>TRBV2
ATKWSENTEAF
>TRBV5-1
ASSLHLSGEETQY
>TRBV6-5
ASSYVRVDTEAF
>TRBV7-2
ASTAIPTNGGGELF
>TRBV18
ASSPTMGQGAANEKLF
>TRBV2
ASRSGGGARNEQF
>TRBV5-1
ASSPDRRNTGELF
>TRBV27
ASSPPHSGAITDTQY
>TRBV6-6
ASSRQFEAF
>TRBV7-6
ASSPVRPEGAYNEQF
>TRBV5-1
ASSLEASRGGELF
>TRBV30
AFSNYGYT